This entry is about one T cell receptor (beta chain). The data belong to a study of blood T cell repertoires in COVID-19. As for the study in general: In each case, the material was cDNA or gDNA derived from T cells, B-cell-depleted T cells, or PBMCs.

Trimming cost V 5 bases and J 5 bases; bases outside gene matches: 4. The CDR3 contains 15 residues. Germline V CDR1 and CDR2: SGHTA, FQGTGA. Sequencing used immunoSEQ multiplex PCR; TCRdb keeps in-frame clones, though not all of them. The sample shows 250,000 to 350,000 clones, approximately 91% of them seen only once. This sequence originates from a woman in her twenties or thirties with COVID-19, enrolled during active disease. The source material was peripheral blood. The chain carries TRBV7-3 and TRBJ2-2, with 11 bases aligning to TRBD1. CDR3 sequence: CASSPGTGGTGELFF. Here the CDR3 DNA reads TGTGCCAGCAGCCCCGGGACAGGGGGAACCGGGGAGCTGTTTTTT.